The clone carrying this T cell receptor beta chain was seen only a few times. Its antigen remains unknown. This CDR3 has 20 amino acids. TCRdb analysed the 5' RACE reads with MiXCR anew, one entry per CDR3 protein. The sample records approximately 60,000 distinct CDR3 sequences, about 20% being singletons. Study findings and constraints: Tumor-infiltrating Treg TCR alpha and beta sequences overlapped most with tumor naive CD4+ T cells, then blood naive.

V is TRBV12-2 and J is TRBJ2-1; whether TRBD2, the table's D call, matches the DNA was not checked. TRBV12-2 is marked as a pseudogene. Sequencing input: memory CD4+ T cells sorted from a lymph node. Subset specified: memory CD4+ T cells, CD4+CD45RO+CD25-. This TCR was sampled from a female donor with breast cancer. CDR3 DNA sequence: TGTGCAAGTCGCTTAGCCGAGGGAACTAGCGGGGGGGGACCGCACAATGAGCAGTTCTTC. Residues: CASRLAEGTSGGGPHNEQFF.